A selection of T cell receptor beta chains follows, all from one sample in a study of blood T cell repertoires in COVID-19. TCRdb keeps only in-frame clones here, not all; method: immunoSEQ multiplex PCR. The sample holds roughly 30,000 clones; over 75% are singletons and the top ten take under 7.5%. Sequencing was performed on peripheral blood. Receptors were obtained from a man aged 60 to 69 with active COVID-19. Both conserved end residues are part of each CDR3. A D gene is named only where the DNA matches it firmly. Size values are once, few and many counts, or a class for expanded clones, and some rows have none.

>.|.|TRBV18|TRBJ2-6
TGTGCCAGCTCACCACGAGGGTTCGGTTCTGGGGCCAACGTCCTGACTTTC
CASSPRGFGSGANVLTF
>.|.|TRBV6-5|TRBJ2-1
TGTGCCAGCAGTTACGTGGTAGCCTCCTACAATGAGCAGTTCTTC
CASSYVVASYNEQFF
>.|.|TRBV18|TRBJ2-5
TGTGCCAGCTCACTCGAGTTTTTGGAGGTAGCTGGCGAGACCCAGTACTTC
CASSLEFLEVAGETQYF
>TRBD1|.|TRBV29-1|TRBJ1-4
TGCAGCGCAGGGGTTACCGGGACAGGGGGCGAAAAACTGTTTTTT
CSAGVTGTGGEKLFF
>TRBD1|once|TRBV28|TRBJ1-1
TGTGCCAGCAGTTTGGGACAGCCCCGTCTGAACACTGAAGCTTTCTTT
CASSLGQPRLNTEAFF
>TRBD2|.|TRBV5-1|TRBJ2-7
TGCGCCAGCAGCTTGGGGACTGGTAGCGGGAGTTACGAGCAGTACTTC
CASSLGTGSGSYEQYF
>TRBD2|.|TRBV7-2|TRBJ2-7
TGTGCCAGCAGCTTGAGTGGGAGGGAGGATAAGCAGTACTTC
CASSLSGREDKQYF
>.|.|TRBV19|TRBJ1-3
TGTGCCAGTAGTATAATTCGGAGCTCTGGAAACACCATATATTTT
CASSIIRSSGNTIYF
>.|.|TRBV7-3|TRBJ2-3
TGTGCCAGCAGCTTAACGAGGACTAGCACAGATACGCAGTATTTT
CASSLTRTSTDTQYF
>TRBD2|.|TRBV27|TRBJ2-1
TGTGCCAGCAGCCTACGACTAGCGGGAGGGCCCTTTCCCTACAATGAGCAGTTCTTC
CASSLRLAGGPFPYNEQFF
>.|once|TRBV6-5|TRBJ2-1
TGTGCCAGCAGTCGGGAGCGGTTCGGCGATGAGCAGTTCTTC
CASSRERFGDEQFF
>TRBD1|.|TRBV7-3|TRBJ2-1
TGTGCCAGCAGCTCGGGACAGGGACACAATGAGCAGTTCTTC
CASSSGQGHNEQFF
>TRBD1|.|TRBV3-1/TRBV3-2|TRBJ2-7
TGTGCCAGCAGCCAGGTCAAAGCCGGGACAGGTTCCTACGAGCAGTACTTC
CASSQVKAGTGSYEQYF
>TRBD2|.|TRBV5-6|TRBJ2-5
TGTGCCAGCAGCTTGGCCCTAGCGGGAGTAGAGGAGACCCAGTACTTC
CASSLALAGVEETQYF
>.|.|TRBV5-5|TRBJ2-7
TGTGCCAGCAGCTTGGATTGGACACAGAGCTCCTACGAGCAGTACTTC
CASSLDWTQSSYEQYF
>.|.|TRBV20-1|TRBJ2-2
TGCAGTGCTAGTCGGAGACAGACCGGGGAGCTGTTTTTT
CSASRRQTGELFF
>.|.|TRBV6-5|TRBJ2-5
TGTGCCAGCAGTTACTCGCCAGTACAAGAGACCCAGTACTTC
CASSYSPVQETQYF
>.|.|TRBV6-6|TRBJ2-3
TGTGCCAGCAGTTACTCGACTAGCACAGATACGCAGTATTTT
CASSYSTSTDTQYF
>TRBD2|.|TRBV20-1|TRBJ2-3
TGCAGTGCTAGTACTAGCGGGAGCGCAGATACGCAGTATTTT
CSASTSGSADTQYF
>.|.|TRBV7-2|TRBJ2-7
TGTGCCAGCAGCTGGGACTCGAGCTCCTACGAGCAGTACTTC
CASSWDSSSYEQYF
>.|.|TRBV4-1|TRBJ2-3
TGCGCCAGCAGCCCGGTAACCGGAGGGGATACGCAGTATTTT
CASSPVTGGDTQYF
>.|.|TRBV5-4|TRBJ2-1
TGTGCCAGCAGCTTGGGGCAGGGGTCCTACAATGAGCAGTTCTTC
CASSLGQGSYNEQFF
>TRBD2|.|TRBV25-1|TRBJ2-3
TGTGCCAGCAGTCGGAAAGCGGGGGGATCCGGAGATACGCAGTATTTT
CASSRKAGGSGDTQYF
>TRBD1|.|TRBV5-6|TRBJ1-3
TGTGCCAGCAGCTGGGAGACAGGGGCAGCTGGAAACACCATATATTTT
CASSWETGAAGNTIYF
>TRBD2|.|TRBV5-4|TRBJ2-3
TGTGCCAGCAGCAAAACTAGCGGGAGGGCAGATACGCAGTATTTT
CASSKTSGRADTQYF
>.|few|TRBV19|TRBJ2-7
TGTGCCAGTAGTACCCGACAGTCCCGGACGCAGTACTTC
CASSTRQSRTQYF
>TRBD2|.|TRBV18|TRBJ2-1
TGTGCCAGCTCACCAGTCGGACTAGCGGGAGGTTCCTACAATGAGCAGTTCTTC
CASSPVGLAGGSYNEQFF
>.|.|TRBV18|TRBJ1-4
TGTGCCAGCTCACCACTGAGTAATGAAAAACTGTTTTTT
CASSPLSNEKLFF
>TRBD2|.|TRBV5-4|TRBJ2-7
TGTGCCAGCAGCTTGAGACTAGCGGCTTCCTACGAGCAGTACTTC
CASSLRLAASYEQYF
>TRBD2|few|TRBV6-5|TRBJ2-7
TGTGCCAGCAAAGGGACTAGCGGGAGGCATATCGAGCAGTACTTC
CASKGTSGRHIEQYF
>TRBD1|.|TRBV29-1|TRBJ1-2
TGCAGCGTTGTAACAGGACAGGGGAAAGGCTACACCTTC
CSVVTGQGKGYTF
>.|.|TRBV19|TRBJ1-1
TGTGCCAGCGGGGTAGGCAGACACCTCAGGAACACTGAAGCTTTCTTT
CASGVGRHLRNTEAFF
>.|.|TRBV6-1|TRBJ2-6
TGTGCCAGCAGTGAAGCCTCGCGGAGACCACGCGTCCTGACTTTC
CASSEASRRPRVLTF
>TRBD2|.|TRBV5-4|TRBJ2-1
TGTGCCAGCAGCTCGGGACTAGAGTCGAGCTCCTACAATGAGCAGTTCTTC
CASSSGLESSSYNEQFF
>TRBD2|.|TRBV11-2|TRBJ2-7
TGTGCCAGCAGCTTAGTTCTGACTAGCGCGGTCCACGAGCAGTACTTC
CASSLVLTSAVHEQYF
>.|.|TRBV5-1|TRBJ2-2
TGCGCCAGCAGCTTGGCAGGGTCCACGAACACCGGGGAGCTGTTTTTT
CASSLAGSTNTGELFF
>TRBD2|.|TRBV11-2|TRBJ2-1
TGTGCCAGCATCCCGCAGGGACTAGGGTACAATGAGCAGTTCTTC
CASIPQGLGYNEQFF
>TRBD2|few|TRBV7-2|TRBJ2-1
TGTGCCAGCAGTCCCCTAGCGGGAGTCCCCACACGGAATGAGCAGTTCTTC
CASSPLAGVPTRNEQFF
>.|few|TRBV6-5|TRBJ1-5
TGTGCCAGCAGTTACTCGTGGGGGGGACGACAGCCCCAGCATTTT
CASSYSWGGRQPQHF
>.|.|TRBV24-1|TRBJ2-5
TGTGCCACCAGTGAAGCAGGGGCTCCTATCGGGACCCAGTACTTC
CATSEAGAPIGTQYF